Described below is a single T cell receptor (beta chain) sequence and its context. The target antigen is unknown. A much larger clone is a single base away; this may be a read error. TCRdb re-derived calls from the PCR reads in MiXCR, one entry per CDR3 protein. The data show more than 550,000 distinct CDR3 sequences, approximately 24% seen once. The sample belongs to a study of molecular identifiers for immune sequencing clone quantification. General study findings and limits: Identical TCR molecules that share a barcode could lead to an underestimation of highly expanded clone sizes.

There are 16 residues in the CDR3. In germline, CDR1 is MGHRA, CDR2 YSYEKL. V gave up 0 bases and J gave up 4 bases, with 15 bases separating them. The receptor comes from a human donor in good health. Some libraries in this study had Jurkat cell RNA spiked in. The sample was naive CD8+ T cells from blood, with Jurkat cell RNA spiked in. Subset specified: FACS-sorted CD8+CD4-CCR7+CD45RA+ naive T cells. V gene TRBV4-1 combines with J gene TRBJ1-1; D unclear. The CDR3 spells CASSQDRGPGGTEAFF. In DNA, the CDR3 is TGCGCCAGCAGCCAAGATCGGGGTCCTGGTGGCACTGAAGCTTTCTTT.